A selection of T cell receptor beta chains follows, all from one sample in a study of blood T cell repertoires in COVID-19. Assay: immunoSEQ multiplex PCR; the TCRdb copy retains only in-frame clones and omits some. The sample holds 150,000 to 250,000 clones, around 95% seen once. The sequenced material came from peripheral blood. Receptor source: a young man with COVID-19, enrolled during active disease. Each CDR3 is given with its conserved first and last residue. D genes are given only for firm matches. Some rows mark clone size as missing; the rest say once, few, many or name a class of expanded clone.

d_call j_call cdr3_length clone_size v_call cdr3_nt cdr3_aa
TRBD2 TRBJ2-2 16 . TRBV5-4 TGTGCCAGCAGCTTGAAGCGGGGGGGCCCTGGCGGGGAGCTGTTTTTT CASSLKRGGPGGELFF
. TRBJ1-6 16 . TRBV19 TGTGCCAGTAGTATTTGGGGAGGCTCCTATAATTCACCCCTCCACTTT CASSIWGGSYNSPLHF
TRBD2 TRBJ2-7 15 . TRBV7-9 TGTGCCAGCAGCGAAACTAGCGGGGGGACCTACGAGCAGTACTTC CASSETSGGTYEQYF
TRBD1 TRBJ2-2 15 . TRBV27 TGTGCCAGCAGTTTAAACGGGGACAGCACCGGGGAGCTGTTTTTT CASSLNGDSTGELFF
. TRBJ1-2 15 . TRBV4-1 TGCGCCAGCAGCCAAGATAAAGGGGGAACCTATGGCTACACCTTC CASSQDKGGTYGYTF
TRBD1 TRBJ1-4 15 . TRBV25-1 TGTGCCAGCAGTACACGACAGGGCTGGGATGAAAAACTGTTTTTT CASSTRQGWDEKLFF
TRBD1 TRBJ2-5 14 once TRBV6-5 TGTGCCAGCAGTTACTCGGACAGGGAAGAGACCCAGTACTTC CASSYSDREETQYF
TRBD1 TRBJ1-1 15 . TRBV4-1 TGCGCCAGCAGCCGAGGACAGGGGGCTAACACTGAAGCTTTCTTT CASSRGQGANTEAFF
. TRBJ1-1 15 . TRBV7-9 TGTGCCAGCAGCTTTTACAGGGAGGGGGGCACTGAAGCTTTCTTT CASSFYREGGTEAFF
. TRBJ1-4 15 . TRBV2 TGTGCCAGCAGAATTCCGGGACAAGGAGCATCCAAACTGTTTTTT CASRIPGQGASKLFF
. TRBJ1-2 11 . TRBV30 TGTGCCTGGAGTACGCAGGGTGGCTACACCTTC CAWSTQGGYTF